Below, 26 T cell receptor beta chains from the same sample are listed, as sequenced in a study of T cells in Graves' hyperthyroidism and ophthalmopathy. The CDR3 regions of TCR beta were amplified from RNA transcripts. When the TCR CDR3 underwent first-round RT-PCR, the HTBI primer set was used. Each CDR3 protein is one row after TCRdb ran MiXCR on the multiplex PCR reads. The sample includes about 720,000 distinct CDR3 sequences, over 15% of them seen just once. Sequencing was carried out using blood. All receptors come from a young man with Graves' hyperthyroidism.

The V and J genes are TRBV28 and TRBJ1-1; D is uncertain. The germline V gene has CDR1 MDHEN and CDR2 SYDVKM. The CDR3 loop spans 13 amino acids. Trimming stripped 7 bases from V and 11 bases from J, with 20 bases between. CDR3 bases: TGTGCCAGCATCGAGACCCGAAGGAGTGCGGCTTTCTTT. It is translated as CASIETRRSAAFF. The full variable domain, its missing parts supplied by reference TRBV28 and TRBJ1-1, is DVKVTQSSRYLVKRTGEKVFLECVQDMDHENMFWYRQDPGLGLRLIYFSYDVKMKEKGDIPEGYSVSREKKERFSLILESASTNQTSMYLCASIETRRSAAFFGQGTRLTVV.

Ten or more counts support this clonotype. The chain links TRBV12-3 or TRBV12-4 to TRBJ1-2, with 7 bases fitting TRBD1. This CDR3 contains 14 residues. V trimming: 1 base; J trimming: 2 bases; junction bases outside the gene matches: 1. The CDR3 protein is CASSLGGQNYGYTF. The CDR3 DNA sequence: TGTGCCAGCAGTTTAGGGGGACAGAACTATGGCTACACCTTC.

The chain links TRBV10-3 to TRBJ1-5, with D tentatively TRBD1 (6 bases). CDR1 and CDR2 (germline): ENHRY, SYGVKD. CDR3 length: 14 amino acids. V lost 6 bases, J lost 2 bases, and 11 bases lay in between. This chain's CDR3 is CAIRQGLGNQPQHF. The CDR3 DNA sequence: TGTGCCATCAGACAGGGATTGGGCAATCAGCCCCAGCATTTT.

In its sample, this clonotype was seen many times. This chain uses TRBV20-1 with TRBJ2-3; D possibly corresponds to TRBD2 (6 bases). Deletions cut 0 bases from V and 2 bases from J, with 12 bases between. Per germline, CDR1 DFQATT and CDR2 SNEGSKA (reference sequence). The CDR3 contains 15 residues. The CDR3, as DNA: TGCAGTGCTAGAGATTACGGGGGAAACACAGATACGCAGTATTTT. Its translation: CSARDYGGNTDTQYF.

This clonotype occurred a few times. The chain joins TRBV29-1 to TRBJ1-3; D perhaps matches TRBD1 (5 bases). The CDR3 sequence is 12 residues long. V shed 7 bases and J shed 8 bases, with 15 bases lying between them. CDR1 SQVTM and CDR2 ANQGSEA come from the germline V gene. The CDR3 DNA reads TGCAGCGGAAGGACGGTAGGGGACACCATATATTTT. It yields the protein CSGRTVGDTIYF.

V gene TRBV6-5 combines with J gene TRBJ2-1; D is uncertain. Germline CDR1 reads MNHEY; CDR2 reads SVGAGI. CDR3 size: 14 residues. V lost 1 base to trimming and J lost 5 bases, with 9 bases between them. CDR3 region: CASSYYAVNNEQFF. The CDR3, as DNA: TGTGCCAGCAGTTACTATGCGGTAAACAATGAGCAGTTCTTC.

Ten or more counts support this clonotype. J is TRBJ2-7 and V is TRBV15; tentatively, D is TRBD2 (5 bases). Trimming stripped 0 bases from V and 6 bases from J, with 15 bases between. Germline CDR1 and CDR2: LNHNV and YYDKDF (reference sequence). The CDR3 has 15 amino acids. CDR3 region: CATSREGPVEGEQYF. CDR3 coding DNA: TGTGCCACCAGCAGAGAGGGTCCGGTTGAGGGCGAGCAGTACTTC. Filled out from reference TRBV15 and TRBJ2-7, the complete variable domain reads DAMVIQNPRYQVTQFGKPVTLSCSQTLNHNVMYWYQQKSSQAPKLLFHYYDKDFNNEADTPDNFQSRRPNTSFCFLDIRSPGLGDTAMYLCATSREGPVEGEQYFGPGTRLTVT.

This clonotype was observed a handful of times. A much more abundant neighbour one base away suggests this may be a read error. J is TRBJ2-3 and V is TRBV28; D not certain. The V gene's germline CDR1 is MDHEN and CDR2 SYDVKM. This CDR3 region has 10 residues. The CDR3 region has the DNA TGTGCCAGCAGCACAGATACGCAGTGTTTT. Residues: CASSTDTQCF.

The chain recombines TRBV6-1 with TRBJ2-3, with D perhaps matching TRBD2 (7 bases). The length of the CDR3 is 16 residues. Trimming removed 5 bases from V and 6 bases from J, with 21 bases in between. Germline CDR1 and CDR2: MNHNS and SASEGT. Here the CDR3 reads CASSPPRGGGYDTQYF. The DNA of the CDR3 is TGTGCCAGCAGTCCCCCGAGGGGGGGAGGCTATGATACGCAGTATTTT.

This sequence joins TRBV3-1 and TRBJ2-5; TRBD2 agrees at 11 bases. The CDR3 loop spans 16 amino acids. V shed 1 base and J 4 bases; nucleotides not matched to a gene: 5. Per the germline V gene, CDR1 is LGHDT and CDR2 is YNNKEL (reference sequence). The CDR3 bases are TGTGCCAGCAGCCAAGGGCGGCTAGCGGGAGGAGAGACCCAGTACTTC. This encodes CASSQGRLAGGETQYF.

The rearrangement links TRBV28 to TRBJ1-1; D is ambiguous. V lost 3 bases and J 6 bases, leaving 5 bases between the germline ends. CDR1 is MDHEN, CDR2 SYDVKM, per germline. The length of the CDR3 is 11 residues. CDR3 region: CASSFRAEAFF. In nucleotides, the CDR3 is TGTGCCAGCAGTTTCCGGGCTGAAGCTTTCTTT.

This clonotype was seen more than once but under ten times. The CDR3 bases are TGCAGTGCTATCATGGTCACACCGCGAGCCGGAAACACCATATATTTT. Amino acid sequence: CSAIMVTPRAGNTIYF. The chain joins TRBV20-1 to TRBJ1-3; D is unresolved. CDR3 length equals 16 residues. CDR1 and CDR2 from the germline V gene are DFQATT and SNEGSKA (reference sequence). Trimming cost V 4 bases and J 4 bases, with 20 bases left between them.

J is TRBJ2-3 and V is TRBV20-1, with a tentative D call TRBD2 (6 bases). V was trimmed by 3 bases and J by 3 bases, leaving 10 bases between them. Germline assignment: CDR1 DFQATT and CDR2 SNEGSKA (reference sequence). This CDR3 comprises 13 residues. The DNA for the CDR3 is TGCAGTGCTAGCGAGGCGGGGACAGATACGCAGTATTTT. This sequence encodes CSASEAGTDTQYF.

This clonotype was detected only a few times. The rearrangement links TRBV20-1 to TRBJ2-3; 11 nucleotides agree with TRBD2. Germline-derived CDR1 and CDR2 are DFQATT and SNEGSKA (reference sequence). CDR3 length: 15 amino acids. J was trimmed by 3 bases and V by 1 base; bases with no gene match: 3. This CDR3 reads CSARGLAGTTDTQYF. The CDR3 DNA is TGCAGTGCTAGAGGACTAGCGGGAACGACAGATACGCAGTATTTT.

J is TRBJ1-5 and V is TRBV12-3 or TRBV12-4; 9 bases agree with TRBD1. This CDR3 spans 14 amino acids. The CDR3 is CASRQGGSNQPQHF. CDR3 coding DNA: TGTGCTTCCCGACAGGGGGGGAGCAATCAGCCCCAGCATTTT.

V gene TRBV20-1 combines with J gene TRBJ1-1; 8 nucleotides line up with TRBD1. The CDR3 sequence is 12 residues long. Per the germline V gene, CDR1 is DFQATT and CDR2 is SNEGSKA (reference sequence). The V and J ends lost 6 bases and 11 bases, in that order; junction bases with no gene match: 11. CDR3 sequence (DNA): TGCAGTGCCAACCCCACAGGGGGTGTTGCTTTCTTT. It encodes CSANPTGGVAFF.

This clonotype showed up many times. This chain links TRBV2 with TRBJ1-1; D gene uncertain. The CDR3 sequence is 13 residues long. Germline V gives CDR1 SNHLY, CDR2 FYNNEI. Deletions cut 4 bases from V and 1 base from J, with 7 bases between. This CDR3 reads CASSVWENTEAFF. The CDR3 coding sequence is TGTGCCAGCAGTGTATGGGAGAACACTGAAGCTTTCTTT.

There are many counts of this clonotype. The rearrangement links TRBV20-1 to TRBJ2-7, with 7 positions matching TRBD2. Germline V CDR1 and CDR2: DFQATT, SNEGSKA (reference sequence). This CDR3 has 13 residues. CDR3 in DNA: TGCAGGAATCCTGCGGGAGCGGTGGGGGAGCAGTACTTC. Protein product: CRNPAGAVGEQYF.

This chain joins TRBV30 and TRBJ2-2, with TRBD1 matching over 10 bases. The germline CDR1 and CDR2 sequences are GTSNPN and SVGIG (reference sequence). J was trimmed by 7 bases and V by 5 bases; bases with no gene match: 10. The length of the CDR3 is 15 residues. The CDR3 DNA reads as TGTGCCTGGGACAGGGGGCTCCAATTGGTCGGGGAGCTGTTTTTT. Protein product: CAWDRGLQLVGELFF.

This clonotype was counted between two and nine times. This rearrangement joins TRBV3-1 to TRBJ1-5; tentative D call: TRBD1 (6 bases). Germline values: CDR1 LGHDT, CDR2 YNNKEL (reference sequence). The CDR3 consists of 15 residues. V was trimmed by 1 base and J by 9 bases, leaving 16 bases between them. CDR3 residues: CASSQGGAGEAPQHF. Written as DNA, the CDR3 is TGTGCCAGCAGCCAAGGTGGGGCAGGGGAAGCGCCCCAGCATTTT.

This clonotype was found a few times. The V gene is TRBV28, the J gene TRBJ2-3, with TRBD2 matching 7 bases. Germline CDR1 and CDR2: MDHEN and SYDVKM. Trimming at V came to 4 bases and at J to 4 bases, leaving 14 bases not matched to a gene. The CDR3 consists of 17 residues. The CDR3 DNA reads TGTGCCAGCAGTTCGCTTCGAAGGCGGGAGAGGGCAGATACGCAGTATTTT. Its protein is CASSSLRRRERADTQYF.

In this sample, this clonotype turned up many times. The chain joins TRBV11-2 to TRBJ2-3; 8 bases are a match to TRBD2. V was clipped by 6 bases and J by 4 bases; unmatched bases: 9. In germline, CDR1 is SGHAT, CDR2 FQNNGV. There are 15 residues in the CDR3. The CDR3 spells CASSPGTRRSDTQYF. CDR3 sequence (DNA): TGTGCCAGCAGTCCCGGGACTAGGAGGTCAGATACGCAGTATTTT. The whole variable domain, remainder taken from reference TRBV11-2 and TRBJ2-3, is EAGVAQSPRYKIIEKRQSVAFWCNPISGHATLYWYQQILGQGPKLLIQFQNNGVVDDSQLPKDRFSAERLKGVDSTLKIQPAKLEDSAVYLCASSPGTRRSDTQYFGPGTRLTVL.

This rearrangement joins TRBV24-1 to TRBJ2-5; the match to TRBD1 covers 7 bases. CDR3 size: 16 residues. The germline V gene has CDR1 KGHDR and CDR2 SFDVKD. V trimming: 5 bases; J trimming: 1 base; junction bases outside the gene matches: 9. The CDR3 sequence is CATSATGVTGQETQYF. DNA of the CDR3: TGTGCCACCAGTGCCACAGGGGTTACTGGCCAAGAGACCCAGTACTTC.

This chain joins TRBV20-1 and TRBJ2-1, with 12 positions matching TRBD1. CDR3 size: 15 residues. J gave up 9 bases and V 5 bases, and 11 bases lay outside the gene matches. Germline loops: CDR1 DFQATT, CDR2 SNEGSKA (reference sequence). DNA for the CDR3: TGCAGTGCTGTCCGTCCCGGGACAGGGGGCGGTGAGCAGTTCTTC. This translates into CSAVRPGTGGGEQFF.

Ten or more counts support this clonotype. This chain links TRBV28 with TRBJ1-2; unclear D gene. CDR1 is MDHEN, CDR2 SYDVKM, per germline. V lost 7 bases to trimming and J lost 4 bases, with 10 bases between them. CDR3 length: 12 amino acids. This CDR3 is CASKSGAYGYTF. The CDR3 DNA is TGTGCCAGCAAGTCGGGAGCCTATGGCTACACCTTC.

This clonotype occurred a few times. The gene calls are TRBV10-3 and TRBJ1-1, with 8 bases aligning to TRBD1. This CDR3 is 13 amino acids long. Germline V CDR1 and CDR2: ENHRY, SYGVKD. V was pared by 7 bases and J by 3 bases, with 4 bases of the junction left unmatched. This CDR3 reads CAITPDRDTEAFF. CDR3 nucleotide sequence: TGTGCCATCACCCCGGACAGGGACACTGAAGCTTTCTTT.